The present T cell receptor (beta chain) was sequenced within a study of blood T cell repertoires in COVID-19. Looking at the study overall: T cells, B-cell-depleted T cells, or PBMCs provided the cDNA or gDNA that served as material.

While infection was still active, Seattle patients were enrolled and then followed longitudinally. Authors' analysis steps: From reference gene primer amplification, estimates of nucleated cell counts were derived. The method was immunoSEQ multiplex PCR; TCRdb's version includes in-frame clones alone and lacks a portion of them. V and J calls plus clone size are reproduced from that table; the DNA served to infer D and trimming. The table records about 420,000 clones, 70% to 90% of them present only once. With 0 bases removed from V and 2 bases from J, the gap between germline ends came to 10 bases. The CDR3 runs 15 residues. Germline assignment: CDR1 LGHNA and CDR2 YNFKEQ.

The sequencing sample was made of peripheral blood. The rearrangement uses TRBV4-2 and TRBJ2-5, with D perhaps matching TRBD2 (5 bases). This receptor was identified in a man younger than 35 with COVID-19, enrolled during active disease. As DNA, the CDR3 is TGTGCCAGCAGCCAAGATTGGTGGAGGCAAGAGACCCAGTACTTC. This translates into CASSQDWWRQETQYF.